This entry describes one T cell receptor (beta chain). The antigen is unknown. The sample originates from a study of cytomegalovirus exposure and HLA in healthy donors. Overall study findings and caveats: Later work found that TCR association rates differed between HLA loci; DRB1 had the most and HLA-C the fewest. Links to common viral pathogens appeared, in a later analysis, for several of the most significant clusters. In a later analysis, the majority of CMV-associated beta chains seemingly showed HLA restriction.

Looked up from germline, CDR1 is SNHLY and CDR2 is FYNNEI. This CDR3 region has 16 residues. Trimming pared 2 bases from V and 5 bases from J, leaving 18 bases between. In the PCR, 60 Vbeta and 13 Jbeta primers were used. Only in-frame clones appear in the TCRdb table, and some are missing; sequencing was by immunoSEQ multiplex PCR. In all, the sample yields some 80,000 clones. What was sequenced was PBMCs. The clonotype was recovered from a man aged 50-59 years in good health and CMV-seropositive. This chain joins TRBV2 and TRBJ1-2; maybe TRBD1 (5 bases). In nucleotides, the CDR3 is TGTGCCAGCAGTGAATGGCCCACCAGGGTTTGGTATGGCTACACCTTC. Its protein is CASSEWPTRVWYGYTF.